Detailed here is one TCR beta chain. Its cognate antigen has yet to be identified. Nothing much larger sits one base from this clone, and base qualities are not available. CD8 naive samples were CD45RO-negative cells positively selected for CCR7, giving a CD45RA+CCR7+ population that excluded TemRA cells. The donors were healthy, HIV-negative adults who had no recently reported acute infections or vaccinations. All donors were Caucasian adults living in Nashville, Tennessee, USA. Blood was obtained by leukapheresis, after which PBMCs were separated by Ficoll-Histopaque density gradient centrifugation and cryopreserved in liquid nitrogen vapor phase. Analytical flow cytometry was used to check the purity and quantity of each magnetically sorted T cell population. Genomic DNA was isolated from each sorted fraction and quantified by UV absorbance on a Nanodrop 2000c. The data originate from a study of shared clonotypes between healthy human individuals (dated by TCRdb to about 2020). Study-wide context: A few men and two women, aged 18 to 49 years, made up the cohort. To estimate repertoire size and how much clonotype sharing occurs between individuals, the study deeply sequenced the blood TCR repertoires of 4 to 6 healthy adults. To increase sequencing depth and limit assay-specific biases, different laboratories used diverse techniques to prepare libraries and sequence TCR repertoires. For each donor, CD4 naive and CD4 memory were each run on three plates, CD8 naive on two plates, and CD8 memory on one plate. Each donor's leukapheresis produced roughly between about 0.85 and 10 billion PBMCs.

TCR CDR3 regions were amplified from genomic DNA by multiplex PCR using the deep immunoSEQ assay. Extracted genomic DNA from each cell subset was spread evenly across all wells of several immunoSEQ 96-well plates, with each plate serving as a replicate. For sorted subsets, around 200 ng genomic DNA, equal to approximately 30,000 T cell genomes, was loaded into each replicate PCR. The purified libraries were quantified using a Qubit 3.0 fluorometer, sized with a Bioanalyzer 2100, and then quantified again using the KAPA Library Quantification kit. Every immunoSEQ 96-well plate was sequenced on a dedicated single-read 150-cycle Illumina NextSeq 550 flow cell. In the source study's methods: The immunoSEQ output contained only junctional sequences without quality scores, so filtering could not match that applied to full-length reads. To assign V/J genes and CDR3, sequences were annotated against IMGT germline references using PyIR, a Python wrapper for IgBLAST v1.9. Reads were filtered out if the reads had weak V/J assignments (E-value above 1e-6), no CDR3, stop codons, out-of-frame junctions, or ambiguous translated residues. V3J clonotypes were defined by identical inferred V gene, J gene, and CDR3 amino acid sequence. The percentage overlap between two repertoires was calculated by dividing the number of shared unique clonotypes by the size of the smaller repertoire. Repertoire richness was assessed with RTK rarefaction, the Chao1 estimator, and Recon v2.1 estimates of unobserved clonotypes. Generation probabilities were computed with OLGA for all TCRbeta clonotypes obtained by the gDNA method from a handful of donors. Entries here come from immuneACCESS through TCRdb and include only in-frame sequences with V and J called. Some clones fail to appear in such tables; in the studies checked, an unresolved V gene covers under half of the shortfall, and the cause of the remainder is unknown. D and trimming were read from the DNA, whereas the V and J calls and clone size are those reported in that table. Counted in this sample were roughly 2.1 million clones; approximately 94% of them appeared once. Under 2% of the sample is held by the ten biggest clonotypes.

Study-wide findings and limitations: Even with the large sequencing depth, rarefaction of the sorted-subset datasets indicated that sequencing was incomplete. Sampling was restricted to blood, and TCR repertoires in tissues likely differ from the TCR repertoires found in blood. Because the study included a small number of donors, the genetic and exposure-history diversity represented was limited. Based on pairwise subsampling, the degree of clonotype sharing among donors was expected to be affected by sequencing depth. Across a handful of donors, approximately 4.9% of naive CD4, 3% to 4% of naive CD8, under 2.5% of memory CD4, and 0.4% of memory CD8 clonotypes were shared. Naive subsets generally had larger estimated clonotype richness than memory subsets did. Compared with non-shared clonotypes, the clonotypes found in all four sorted-subset donors had higher generation probabilities.

Ends trimmed: V by 0 bases, J by 2 bases; bases unmatched to a gene: 9. The germline V gene sets CDR1 to MGHRA and CDR2 to YSYEKL. The CDR3 contains 18 residues, cysteine and phenylalanine counted. Left in the record is the CDR3 DNA by itself, 54 bases read in frame from the first base. The sequence joins TRBV4-1 to TRBJ2-1; TRBD2 aligns with 8 central bases. This sequence was found in a man between 18 and 29 years old in good health. Some clones in this sample may be carry-over from other donors' samples. The sequencing sample was made of naive CD8+ T cells from PBMCs. The intended sense of this specimen's cell subset or site label: CD45RA+CCR7+. The CDR3 is CASSQDGGGLGPYNEQFF. The DNA sequence reads TGCGCCAGCAGCCAAGATGGTGGGGGACTAGGACCCTACAATGAGCAGTTCTTC.